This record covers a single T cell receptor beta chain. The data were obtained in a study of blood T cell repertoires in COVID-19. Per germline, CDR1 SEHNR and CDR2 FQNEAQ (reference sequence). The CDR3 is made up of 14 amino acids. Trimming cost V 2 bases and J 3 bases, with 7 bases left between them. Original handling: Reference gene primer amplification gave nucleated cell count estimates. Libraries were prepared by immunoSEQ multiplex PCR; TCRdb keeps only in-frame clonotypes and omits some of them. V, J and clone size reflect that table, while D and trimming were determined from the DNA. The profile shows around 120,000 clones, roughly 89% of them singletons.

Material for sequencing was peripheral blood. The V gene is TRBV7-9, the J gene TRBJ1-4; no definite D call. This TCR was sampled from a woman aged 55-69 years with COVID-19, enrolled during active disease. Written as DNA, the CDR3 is TGTGCCAGCAGCTTAAGTAGTTCTAATGAAAAACTGTTTTTT. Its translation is CASSLSSSNEKLFF.